The 21 T cell receptor beta chains listed next were all sequenced from one sample in a study of T cell repertoires in cytomegalovirus infection. Their recognized antigens are unknown. MiXCR, run by TCRdb on the reads, gives a single entry per CDR3 protein. The sample includes hundreds of thousands of distinct CDR3 sequences, 30% to 35% of them seen just once. Sequencing used cultured CD8+ T cells from PBMCs, obtained from culture after CMV antigen stimulation. Receptors were obtained from a human donor in good health (CMV status not recorded). Some clones in this sample may be carry-over from other donors' samples.

In this sample, this clonotype turned up many times. The chain carries TRBV5-1 and TRBJ2-7, with a weak D call TRBD1 (6 bases). V was trimmed by 0 bases and J by 7 bases, leaving 17 bases between them. CDR3 length equals 15 residues. Per the germline V gene, CDR1 is SGHRS and CDR2 is YFSETQ. This CDR3 is CASSLVQGTQWEQYF. The CDR3 DNA follows: TGCGCCAGCAGCTTGGTCCAAGGGACACAATGGGAGCAGTACTTC.

This chain's CDR3 is CSVGSQERTGELFF. The CDR3, as DNA: TGCAGCGTTGGGAGCCAGGAGAGAACCGGGGAGCTGTTTTTT. The chain carries TRBV29-1 and TRBJ2-2; D is uncertain. Germline CDR1 reads SQVTM; CDR2 reads ANQGSEA. Trimming removed 4 bases at V and 5 bases at J, with 14 bases between. The length of the CDR3 is 14 residues.

The chain combines TRBV28 with TRBJ2-3; no firm D call. CDR3 length: 18 amino acids. V lost 4 bases, J lost 2 bases, and 22 bases lay in between. Germline CDR1 and CDR2: MDHEN and SYDVKM. The CDR3 is CASSSTLSLSLYTDTQYF. The CDR3 region has the DNA TGTGCCAGCAGTTCCACCTTGTCTCTGTCCTTGTACACAGATACGCAGTATTTT.

The chain carries TRBV7-9 and TRBJ2-5; no clear D. The V end lost 5 bases, the J end lost 2 bases, and 15 bases lay between the germline ends. This CDR3 contains 15 residues. Germline values: CDR1 SEHNR, CDR2 FQNEAQ (reference sequence). The CDR3 DNA reads TGTGCCAGCAGCCGAAGTGGGATGCCACAAGAGACCCAGTACTTC. This encodes CASSRSGMPQETQYF.

The chain joins TRBV27 to TRBJ1-5; D unresolved. The CDR3 extends over 13 amino acids. Trimming left V 5 bases short and J 4 bases short, with 9 bases between. Germline CDR1 and CDR2: MNHEY and SMNVEV (reference sequence). CDR3 residues: CASSKSPNQPQHF. The DNA for the CDR3 is TGTGCCAGCAGTAAAAGCCCTAATCAGCCCCAGCATTTT.

This clonotype showed up just a few times. The rearrangement joins TRBV7-6 to TRBJ2-1; no clear D gene. The CDR3 totals 12 residues. Trimming removed 1 base at V and 9 bases at J, with 7 bases between. The germline V gene has CDR1 SGHVS and CDR2 FNYEAQ. The CDR3 reads CASSLGSTEQFF. As DNA, the CDR3 is TGTGCCAGCAGCTTAGGGTCGACTGAGCAGTTCTTC.

Only one count was recorded for this clonotype. The gene calls are TRBV6-2 or TRBV6-3 and TRBJ1-5, with D possibly matching TRBD1 (5 bases). CDR3 length: 14 amino acids. The V and J ends lost 6 bases and 1 base respectively, with 10 bases between them. Per the germline V gene, CDR1 is MNHEY and CDR2 is SVGEGT. The CDR3 reads CASRTGGSNQPQHF. Written as DNA, the CDR3 is TGTGCCAGCAGGACGGGGGGAAGCAATCAGCCCCAGCATTTT.

This clonotype has at least ten counts. This chain joins TRBV27 and TRBJ1-6, with no clear D. V lost 2 bases to trimming and J lost 7 bases, with 6 bases between them. The CDR3 consists of 13 residues. The germline CDR1 and CDR2 sequences are MNHEY and SMNVEV (reference sequence). CDR3 amino acids: CASSLGRNSPLHF. The CDR3 DNA is TGTGCCAGCAGTTTAGGCAGGAATTCACCCCTCCACTTT.

The chain joins TRBV28 to TRBJ2-7; possible D gene TRBD1, 6 bases. CDR3 length: 13 amino acids. Germline lookup yields CDR1 MDHEN and CDR2 SYDVKM. The V gene lost 6 bases and the J gene lost 6 bases, with 15 bases spanning the gap. CDR3 sequence: CASSVRGRGEQYV. The DNA of the CDR3 is TGTGCCAGCAGCGTCAGGGGAAGAGGCGAGCAGTACGTC.

This chain uses TRBV27 with TRBJ2-1, with 7 bases aligning to TRBD1. V was pared by 11 bases and J by 2 bases, with 6 bases of the junction left unmatched. Looked up from germline, CDR1 is MNHEY and CDR2 is SMNVEV (reference sequence). The CDR3 extends over 13 amino acids. The CDR3 region is CASGTAPYNEQFF. DNA of the CDR3: TGTGCCTCCGGGACAGCTCCCTACAATGAGCAGTTCTTC.

This clonotype has a handful of counts. The chain employs TRBV15 and TRBJ1-5, with D tentatively TRBD1 (5 bases). The CDR3 is made up of 15 amino acids. V was shortened by 3 bases and J by 2 bases, with 11 bases between the two germline ends. Germline assignment: CDR1 LNHNV and CDR2 YYDKDF (reference sequence). The CDR3 DNA sequence: TGTGCCACCAGCAGCTCAGGGCTCGGCAATCAGCCCCAGCATTTT. Translating it yields CATSSSGLGNQPQHF. The variable domain in full, completed from reference TRBV15 and TRBJ1-5, reads DAMVIQNPRYQVTQFGKPVTLSCSQTLNHNVMYWYQQKSSQAPKLLFHYYDKDFNNEADTPDNFQSRRPNTSFCFLDIRSPGLGDTAMYLCATSSSGLGNQPQHFGDGTRLSIL.

The V call is TRBV20-1, the J call TRBJ1-2; no clear D. Germline lookup yields CDR1 DFQATT and CDR2 SNEGSKA (reference sequence). This CDR3 is built from 12 residues. V was trimmed by 3 bases and J by 0 bases, leaving 5 bases between them. CDR3 sequence (DNA): TGCAGTGCTAGTAACTCTAACTATGGCTACACCTTC. Translating it yields CSASNSNYGYTF.

The CDR3 nucleotides read TGTGCCAGCAGCATTTTTTCCCGGGACAGTCTCCCGGAGACCCAGTACTTC. It is translated as CASSIFSRDSLPETQYF. The chain employs TRBV7-6 and TRBJ2-5, with 7 bases matching TRBD1. Germline V lookup: CDR1 SGHVS, CDR2 FNYEAQ. The CDR3 contains 17 residues. Germline trimming cut 5 bases from V and 5 bases from J; bases unmatched to any gene: 17.

This chain joins TRBV4-1 and TRBJ2-1, with D perhaps TRBD1 (6 bases). From germline, CDR1 is MGHRA and CDR2 YSYEKL. V lost 1 base and J 8 bases, leaving 15 bases between the germline ends. The length of the CDR3 is 15 residues. DNA of the CDR3: TGCGCCAGCAGCCAAGCTCAGGGGATTAGGGATGAGCAGTTCTTC. Its translation: CASSQAQGIRDEQFF.

V is TRBV29-1 and J is TRBJ2-7; no clear D gene. Germline loops: CDR1 SQVTM, CDR2 ANQGSEA. The V gene lost 0 bases and the J gene lost 1 base, with 7 bases spanning the gap. The CDR3 runs 13 residues. The CDR3 spells CSVEDAESYEQYV. For the CDR3, the DNA is TGCAGCGTTGAAGACGCAGAATCCTACGAGCAGTACGTC.

CDR3 sequence: CASSPRAREAFF. CDR3 bases: TGTGCCAGTAGTCCCCGGGCCCGTGAAGCTTTCTTT. This rearrangement joins TRBV19 to TRBJ1-1; D remains ambiguous. CDR3 length equals 12 residues. Germline V gene data show CDR1 as LNHDA and CDR2 as SQIVND (reference sequence). Trimming took 5 bases from V and 7 from J, leaving 11 bases between them. Full variable domain (rest looked up from reference TRBV19 and TRBJ1-1): DGGITQSPKYLFRKEGQNVTLSCEQNLNHDAMYWYRQDPGQGLRLIYYSQIVNDFQKGDIAEGYSVSREKKESFPLTVTSAQKNPTAFYLCASSPRAREAFFGQGTRLTVV.

The chain combines TRBV15 with TRBJ2-5; perhaps TRBD2 as D (6 bases). Germline CDR1 and CDR2: LNHNV and YYDKDF (reference sequence). The V and J ends lost 0 bases and 0 bases respectively, with 11 bases between them. The CDR3 is 16 residues long. CDR3 loop: CATSREKWGDQETQYF. CDR3 bases: TGTGCCACCAGCAGAGAGAAATGGGGGGACCAAGAGACCCAGTACTTC.

This clonotype was seen more than once but under ten times. This sequence joins TRBV6-2 or TRBV6-3 and TRBJ2-3, with unresolved D. This CDR3 contains 13 residues. Germline CDR1 MNHEY, CDR2 SVGEGT. Trimming left V 6 bases short and J 6 bases short, with 13 bases between. As DNA, the CDR3 is TGTGCCAGCAGCCTGACCGTGAGGGATACGCAGTATTTT. It yields the protein CASSLTVRDTQYF.

This clonotype was counted at least ten times. This rearrangement joins TRBV2 to TRBJ2-2, with D unresolved. This CDR3 spans 13 amino acids. V was clipped by 10 bases and J by 6 bases, with 15 bases between them. From germline, CDR1 is SNHLY and CDR2 FYNNEI. CDR3 sequence reads: CAITRRSSGELFF. The CDR3, as DNA: TGTGCCATCACAAGGAGAAGCTCCGGGGAGCTGTTTTTT.

The J gene is TRBJ2-5, the V gene TRBV7-9; 7 nucleotides agree with TRBD1. The CDR3 is made up of 12 amino acids. Trimming cost V 1 base and J 12 bases; bases outside gene matches: 5. Germline V gene data show CDR1 as SEHNR and CDR2 as FQNEAQ (reference sequence). CDR3 sequence: CASSLGTGGKYF. The CDR3 DNA is TGTGCCAGCAGCTTAGGGACAGGAGGAAAGTACTTC.

V and J are TRBV20-1 and TRBJ2-7; the D gene is possibly TRBD1 (6 bases). V lost 1 base, J lost 5 bases, and 12 bases lay in between. Germline assignment: CDR1 DFQATT and CDR2 SNEGSKA (reference sequence). The CDR3 length is 13 residues. The DNA for the CDR3 is TGCAGTGCTAGAGGAGGGGGTTTGAACGAGCAGTACTTC. Its protein is CSARGGGLNEQYF.